A selection of T cell receptor beta chains follows, all from one sample in a study of cytomegalovirus exposure and HLA in healthy donors. Measured with immunoSEQ multiplex PCR; TCRdb has only the in-frame clones, and not every one. Here the sample spans about 230,000 clones, 70% to 90% being singletons. Sequences were obtained from PBMCs. The receptor set was obtained from a girl aged 2-10 years in good health and CMV-seronegative. CDR3s include the opening cysteine and the closing phenylalanine or tryptophan. The order of the fields is V gene, D gene, J gene, clone size, CDR3 DNA, CDR3 protein. D genes are given only for firm matches. Clone size is shown for a subset of rows, as once, few, many or a class of expanded clone.

v_call: TRBV28; d_call: .; j_call: TRBJ2-1; clone_size: .; cdr3_nt: TGTGCCAGCAGTCTAAACAGGGATCGGGTCAATGAGCAGTTCTTC; cdr3_aa: CASSLNRDRVNEQFF
v_call: TRBV5-1; d_call: .; j_call: TRBJ2-3; clone_size: .; cdr3_nt: TGCGCCAGCAGACTGGACAGACCCACAGATACGCAGTATTTT; cdr3_aa: CASRLDRPTDTQYF
v_call: TRBV6-5; d_call: .; j_call: TRBJ2-5; clone_size: .; cdr3_nt: TGTGCCAGCAGGCCAGAGGGTGGGGAGACCCAGTACTTC; cdr3_aa: CASRPEGGETQYF
v_call: TRBV29-1; d_call: .; j_call: TRBJ2-7; clone_size: .; cdr3_nt: TGCAGCGTTGCCGAGGGACTCCTCTACGAGCAGTACTTC; cdr3_aa: CSVAEGLLYEQYF
v_call: TRBV7-2; d_call: .; j_call: TRBJ2-1; clone_size: .; cdr3_nt: TGTGCCAGCAGCTCGGCCGCTAGCCCCAATGAGCAGTTCTTC; cdr3_aa: CASSSAASPNEQFF
v_call: TRBV19; d_call: TRBD2; j_call: TRBJ2-3; clone_size: .; cdr3_nt: TGTGCCACCCAGGGGACTAGCGGGACCACAGATACGCAGTATTTT; cdr3_aa: CATQGTSGTTDTQYF
v_call: TRBV7-9; d_call: TRBD2; j_call: TRBJ2-2; clone_size: .; cdr3_nt: TGTGCCAGCAGCTTAATACTAGCGGGAATCACCGGGGAGCTGTTTTTT; cdr3_aa: CASSLILAGITGELFF
v_call: TRBV6-6; d_call: .; j_call: TRBJ2-5; clone_size: .; cdr3_nt: TGTGCCAGCAGTTACTTTGGGGGGAGAGAGACCCAGTACTTC; cdr3_aa: CASSYFGGRETQYF
v_call: TRBV5-4; d_call: .; j_call: TRBJ2-7; clone_size: once; cdr3_nt: TGTGCCAGCAGCTTGGGCAGGGCAATCTCCTACGAGCAGTACTTC; cdr3_aa: CASSLGRAISYEQYF
v_call: TRBV18; d_call: .; j_call: TRBJ1-2; clone_size: .; cdr3_nt: TGTGCCAGCTCAGCCCCCAACCTTGACAGGCGGCGAGGGTATGGCTACACCTTC; cdr3_aa: CASSAPNLDRRRGYGYTF
v_call: TRBV19; d_call: .; j_call: TRBJ1-1; clone_size: .; cdr3_nt: TGTGCCAGTAGTATGGGGGCAAGTACCACTGAAGCTTTCTTT; cdr3_aa: CASSMGASTTEAFF
v_call: TRBV6-1; d_call: TRBD1; j_call: TRBJ2-7; clone_size: once; cdr3_nt: TGTGCCAGCAGCGAAAGACAGGGGGGGATCCGGGAGCAGTACTTC; cdr3_aa: CASSERQGGIREQYF
v_call: TRBV7-9; d_call: TRBD2; j_call: TRBJ2-3; clone_size: .; cdr3_nt: TGTTCCAGCAGCTTAGACCGGTGGCGGGACTACACCTTCACAGATACGCAGTATTTT; cdr3_aa: CSSSLDRWRDYTFTDTQYF
v_call: TRBV5-4; d_call: TRBD1; j_call: TRBJ2-1; clone_size: .; cdr3_nt: TGTGCCAGCAGCTTGAACAGGGGCCAAAATGAGCAGTTCTTC; cdr3_aa: CASSLNRGQNEQFF
v_call: TRBV5-5; d_call: TRBD1; j_call: TRBJ1-1; clone_size: .; cdr3_nt: TGTGCCAGCAGCTGGACAGGGAGAAACACTGAAGCTTTCTTT; cdr3_aa: CASSWTGRNTEAFF
v_call: TRBV6-5; d_call: .; j_call: TRBJ2-2; clone_size: .; cdr3_nt: TGTGCCAGCACGGTTAAGACGAACACCGGGGAGCTGTTTTTT; cdr3_aa: CASTVKTNTGELFF
v_call: TRBV7-9; d_call: .; j_call: TRBJ2-1; clone_size: once; cdr3_nt: TGTGCCAGCAGCTTAGTCGCGCGAAATGAGCAGTTCTTC; cdr3_aa: CASSLVARNEQFF
v_call: TRBV27; d_call: TRBD2; j_call: TRBJ2-3; clone_size: few; cdr3_nt: TGTGCCAGCAGTTTCCGACTAGCGGTAGGCCCAGATACGCAGTATTTT; cdr3_aa: CASSFRLAVGPDTQYF
v_call: TRBV19; d_call: TRBD2; j_call: TRBJ2-5; clone_size: .; cdr3_nt: TGTGCCAGTAGTACTAGCGGGAGTGGAGAGACCCAGTACTTC; cdr3_aa: CASSTSGSGETQYF
v_call: TRBV13; d_call: TRBD2; j_call: TRBJ2-3; clone_size: once; cdr3_nt: TGTGCCAGCAGCGGGGGACTAGCGGTTAGCACAGATACGCAGTATTTT; cdr3_aa: CASSGGLAVSTDTQYF
v_call: TRBV9; d_call: TRBD2; j_call: TRBJ2-1; clone_size: few; cdr3_nt: TGTGCCAGCCGCCGCGGCCCCGGGGGGGGGTTTTTAGCGGGAAATTCCTATGAGCAGTTCTTC; cdr3_aa: CASRRGPGGGFLAGNSYEQFF
v_call: TRBV7-6; d_call: TRBD2; j_call: TRBJ2-1; clone_size: once; cdr3_nt: TGTGCCAGCAGCAAGACTAGCGGGGGGGCGGATGAGCAGTTCTTC; cdr3_aa: CASSKTSGGADEQFF
v_call: TRBV7-8; d_call: .; j_call: TRBJ1-1; clone_size: .; cdr3_nt: TGTGCCAGCAGCTTAGCGTTAGGGAGGGGGACTGAAGCTTTCTTT; cdr3_aa: CASSLALGRGTEAFF
v_call: TRBV27; d_call: .; j_call: TRBJ1-4; clone_size: .; cdr3_nt: TGTGCCAGCAGTTTATTACCGCGAGGTGAAAAACTGTTTTTT; cdr3_aa: CASSLLPRGEKLFF
v_call: TRBV6-5; d_call: .; j_call: TRBJ1-3; clone_size: .; cdr3_nt: TGTGCCAGCAGTGACAGCTTTCGAAACACCATATATTTT; cdr3_aa: CASSDSFRNTIYF
v_call: TRBV27; d_call: TRBD2; j_call: TRBJ2-7; clone_size: once; cdr3_nt: TGTGCCAGCAGTCCCTTAAACGGGGGAGGGTCAACCTACGAGCAGTACTTC; cdr3_aa: CASSPLNGGGSTYEQYF
v_call: TRBV5-1; d_call: TRBD2; j_call: TRBJ2-7; clone_size: .; cdr3_nt: TGCGCCAGCAGCTGGGGGACTAGCGGGCCCAGCTACGAGCAGTACTTC; cdr3_aa: CASSWGTSGPSYEQYF
v_call: TRBV12-5; d_call: TRBD1; j_call: TRBJ1-2; clone_size: .; cdr3_nt: TGTGCTAGTCAATCCGACAGGGACGGCTACACCTTC; cdr3_aa: CASQSDRDGYTF
v_call: TRBV30; d_call: TRBD2; j_call: TRBJ2-4; clone_size: .; cdr3_nt: TGTGCCTGGAGTGCGGGACTAGCGGGACTACCTATTTACTTC; cdr3_aa: CAWSAGLAGLPIYF
v_call: TRBV4-1; d_call: .; j_call: TRBJ2-1; clone_size: .; cdr3_nt: TGCGCCAGCAGCCAAGGGGGCGAGCAGTTCTTC; cdr3_aa: CASSQGGEQFF
v_call: TRBV6-5; d_call: .; j_call: TRBJ1-2; clone_size: .; cdr3_nt: TGTGCCAGCAGGCGGCTTAACTATGGCTACACCTTC; cdr3_aa: CASRRLNYGYTF
v_call: TRBV25-1; d_call: TRBD1; j_call: TRBJ2-7; clone_size: .; cdr3_nt: TGTGCCAGCAGTGAGCCAGGGGCGACAGGGGGCTGGGGCGAGCAGTACTTC; cdr3_aa: CASSEPGATGGWGEQYF
v_call: TRBV27; d_call: .; j_call: TRBJ2-3; clone_size: .; cdr3_nt: TGTGCCAGCAGTCCCGAGACTAGGACGGCAGATACGCAGTATTTT; cdr3_aa: CASSPETRTADTQYF
v_call: TRBV6-5; d_call: .; j_call: TRBJ2-7; clone_size: .; cdr3_nt: TGTGCCAGCAGTGCGACAGGTCGATCCTACGAGCAGTACTTC; cdr3_aa: CASSATGRSYEQYF
v_call: TRBV19; d_call: TRBD1; j_call: TRBJ2-4; clone_size: .; cdr3_nt: TGTGCCAGTAGTATACGGACAGGGGGGATAAGGAAGATTCAGTACTTC; cdr3_aa: CASSIRTGGIRKIQYF
v_call: TRBV7-2; d_call: .; j_call: TRBJ2-1; clone_size: .; cdr3_nt: TGTGCCAGCAGGGGGACACCGTCCTACAATGAGCAGTTCTTC; cdr3_aa: CASRGTPSYNEQFF
v_call: TRBV30; d_call: TRBD2; j_call: TRBJ2-7; clone_size: .; cdr3_nt: TGTGCCTGGAGTGTACGGCTAGCGGGAGGCCCCTTCTACGAGCAGTACTTC; cdr3_aa: CAWSVRLAGGPFYEQYF
v_call: TRBV5-6; d_call: .; j_call: TRBJ2-1; clone_size: .; cdr3_nt: TGTGCCAGCAGAATCGGTGGTATCGGGAGCCCCCCCTCTCGCGAGCAGTTCTTC; cdr3_aa: CASRIGGIGSPPSREQFF
v_call: TRBV6-4; d_call: TRBD1; j_call: TRBJ2-2; clone_size: few; cdr3_nt: TGTGCCAGCAGGACAGGGGGCACCGGGGAGCTGTTTTTT; cdr3_aa: CASRTGGTGELFF
v_call: TRBV4-2; d_call: TRBD2; j_call: TRBJ2-3; clone_size: .; cdr3_nt: TGTGCCAGCAGCCAAGGGACTAGTCGCACAGATACGCAGTATTTT; cdr3_aa: CASSQGTSRTDTQYF